These T cell receptor beta chains were read from a single sample in a study of blood T cell repertoires in COVID-19. Repertoires were generated with immunoSEQ multiplex PCR, while TCRdb's copy carries only in-frame clones and drops some. Here the sample spans 100,000 or so clones, 85% being singletons. What was sequenced was peripheral blood. The receptors derive from a woman between 65 and 79 years old with active or convalescent COVID-19. Both conserved end residues are part of each CDR3. A D gene is named only where the DNA matches it firmly. The listing skips clone size in some rows; elsewhere it reads once, few, many or a size class.

J gene | V gene | clone size | D gene | CDR3 DNA | CDR3 protein
TRBJ1-5 | TRBV5-6 | - | - | TGTGCCAGCAGCTTGCAGGATCAGCCCCAGCATTTT | CASSLQDQPQHF
TRBJ2-3 | TRBV7-8 | - | TRBD2 | TGTGCCAGCAGCTCCGGGACTAGCGGGAGTATCGGCACAGATACGCAGTATTTT | CASSSGTSGSIGTDTQYF
TRBJ2-7 | TRBV4-2 | - | - | TGTGCCAGCAGCCCCGACAGGTTTGTGTACGAGCAGTACTTC | CASSPDRFVYEQYF
TRBJ1-1 | TRBV27 | - | - | TGTGCCAGCAGATACAAACAGGCCACTGAAGCTTTCTTT | CASRYKQATEAFF
TRBJ2-7 | TRBV27 | - | - | TGTGCCAGCAGTCTTACCGACACAGGACGGTACTCCTACGAGCAGTACTTC | CASSLTDTGRYSYEQYF
TRBJ2-1 | TRBV20-1 | - | TRBD2 | TGCAGTGCTAGTAGGAGCGGGGGGGCCTACAATGAGCAGTTCTTC | CSASRSGGAYNEQFF
TRBJ1-1 | TRBV30 | - | - | TGTGCCTGGGCAGGACAGATGAACACTGAAGCTTTCTTT | CAWAGQMNTEAFF
TRBJ2-3 | TRBV5-6 | - | TRBD2 | TGTGCCAGCAGCTCCAGCGGGAGCAGAGATACGCAGTATTTT | CASSSSGSRDTQYF
TRBJ1-4 | TRBV28 | - | - | TGTGCCAGCAGTTTGGCAGGGTTACGGGAAAAACTGTTTTTT | CASSLAGLREKLFF
TRBJ1-1 | TRBV7-2 | - | - | TGTGCCAGCAGCTTTTTCTCCTCAGGGTACACTGAAGCTTTCTTT | CASSFFSSGYTEAFF
TRBJ1-1 | TRBV28 | - | - | TGTGCCAGCAGCCAAATCGCCCAAGTAGGGGTGATCGAAGCTTTCTTT | CASSQIAQVGVIEAFF
TRBJ1-2 | TRBV5-6 | - | - | TGTGCCAGCAGCTTGGAGGGCAGGGTGTTGCGTGGCTACACCTTC | CASSLEGRVLRGYTF
TRBJ2-1 | TRBV7-9 | - | TRBD2 | TGTGCCAGCAGCTTGATAGCGGGAGTCGACCACAATGAGCAGTTCTTC | CASSLIAGVDHNEQFF
TRBJ2-2 | TRBV18 | - | TRBD1 | TGTGCCAGCTCACCGACAGGGGTAAAGAACACCGGGGAGCTGTTTTTT | CASSPTGVKNTGELFF
TRBJ2-7 | TRBV15 | - | TRBD2 | TGTGCCACCAGCAGAGATCCCGGACTAGCGGGGGGGTCCTACGAGCAGTACTTC | CATSRDPGLAGGSYEQYF
TRBJ1-1 | TRBV30 | once | TRBD1 | TGTGCCTGGAGCGGACAGGGCACTGAAGCTTTCTTT | CAWSGQGTEAFF
TRBJ2-1 | TRBV6-5 | - | TRBD2 | TGTGCCAGCAAGAGGGGACTAGTTTCCTACAATGAGCAGTTCTTC | CASKRGLVSYNEQFF
TRBJ2-3 | TRBV2 | - | - | TGTGCCAGCAGTGTCGCGGGGAGCACAGATACGCAGTATTTT | CASSVAGSTDTQYF
TRBJ2-3 | TRBV18 | - | TRBD2 | TGTGCCAGCTCACCACGACTAGCGGGAGATGATGTGCAGTATTTT | CASSPRLAGDDVQYF
TRBJ2-7 | TRBV28 | - | - | TGTGCCAGCAGGGCAGGCCACGAGCAGTACTTC | CASRAGHEQYF
TRBJ1-1 | TRBV27 | - | - | TGTGCCAGCCAGACGGGGGGGTTAATGAACACTGAAGCTTTCTTT | CASQTGGLMNTEAFF
TRBJ2-7 | TRBV5-4 | - | - | TGTGCCAGCAGCCCAGGCGGGCGGGGCCTCTCCTACGAGCAGTACTTC | CASSPGGRGLSYEQYF